Following are 14 T cell receptor beta chains from one sample sequenced in a study of vaccination and CD4 T cells after COVID-19. TCRdb called the PCR reads again in MiXCR, with one record for every CDR3 protein. Of about 19,000 distinct CDR3 sequences in the sample, over 45% were seen once. The sequenced sample was CD4+ T cells from blood, obtained after SARS-CoV-2 vaccination. Source of these receptors: a human donor who had recovered from COVID-19.

The chain combines TRBV5-6 with TRBJ1-6; maybe TRBD1 (5 bases). CDR1 and CDR2 from the germline V gene are SGHDT and YYEEEE. The V and J ends lost 1 base and 10 bases respectively, with 21 bases between them. The CDR3 length is 17 residues. CDR3 protein: CASSLRWYPAGSSPLHF. The CDR3 DNA sequence: TGTGCCAGCAGCTTGAGATGGTACCCCGCAGGGAGCTCACCCCTCCACTTT.

This chain links TRBV6-1 with TRBJ1-5; D is ambiguous. The V gene lost 6 bases and the J gene lost 3 bases, with 18 bases spanning the gap. The CDR3 covers 16 residues. Germline V CDR1 and CDR2: MNHNS, SASEGT. CDR3 DNA: TGTGCCAGCAGGGATAGCGGGATGTATATCAATCAGCCCCAGCATTTT. Protein sequence: CASRDSGMYINQPQHF.

This clonotype was seen more than once but under ten times. The chain couples TRBV19 to TRBJ1-2; the D gene is possibly TRBD1 (5 bases). With 3 bases removed from V and 0 bases from J, the gap between germline ends came to 11 bases. Germline V gene data show CDR1 as LNHDA and CDR2 as SQIVND (reference sequence). CDR3 length: 15 amino acids. CDR3 sequence reads: CASSIQGRSNYGYTF. The CDR3 nucleotides are TGTGCCAGTAGTATCCAGGGAAGATCTAACTATGGCTACACCTTC.

V usage is TRBV30 and J usage is TRBJ2-3, with D tentatively TRBD1 (6 bases). Per the germline V gene, CDR1 is GTSNPN and CDR2 is SVGIG (reference sequence). The CDR3 has 15 residues. The germline V and J ends were trimmed by 2 bases and 3 bases, with 15 bases remaining between them. The CDR3 loop reads CAWSHGTIRTDTQYF. CDR3 DNA: TGTGCCTGGAGTCACGGGACAATACGTACAGATACGCAGTATTTT.

The chain couples TRBV20-1 to TRBJ2-5; TRBD2 agrees at 9 bases. Germline V gene data show CDR1 as DFQATT and CDR2 as SNEGSKA (reference sequence). V shed 1 base and J 3 bases; nucleotides not matched to a gene: 15. This CDR3 comprises 18 residues. The CDR3 sequence: CSARVAGGTSRYKETQYF. The CDR3 DNA sequence: TGCAGTGCTAGAGTCGCAGGAGGGACTAGCCGTTATAAAGAGACCCAGTACTTC.

In its sample, this clonotype was seen once. The chain has TRBV7-6 and TRBJ2-3; the D is unclear. The V end lost 1 base, the J end lost 1 base, and 9 bases lay between the germline ends. Germline assignment: CDR1 SGHVS and CDR2 FNYEAQ. The CDR3 length is 15 residues. The CDR3 protein is CASSLGGSGTDTQYF. CDR3 DNA: TGTGCCAGCAGCTTAGGAGGATCGGGCACAGATACGCAGTATTTT.

Regarding this clonotype: The conserved phenylalanine or tryptophan is not found at the CDR3 terminus, so this likely reflects a read error. The rearrangement links TRBV6-5 to TRBJ2-3; D may be TRBD1 or TRBD2 (6 bases each). The CDR3 is 17 residues long. CDR1 and CDR2 from the germline V gene are MNHEY and SVGAGI. Deletions cut 8 bases from V and 2 bases from J, with 23 bases between. CDR3 bases: TGTGCCAGCGGTTCGGCCGGGGGACACAAGTACACAGATACGCAGTATTCT. Translating gives CASGSAGGHKYTDTQYS.

The chain uses TRBV7-2 and TRBJ2-3; TRBD2 matches at 14 bases. The CDR3 is 18 residues long. The germline gives CDR1 SGHTA, CDR2 FQGNSA. J was trimmed by 8 bases and V by 4 bases; bases with no gene match: 14. The CDR3 nucleotides read TGTGCCAGCAGCTCACCCTTTAGACTAGCGGGAGGGGCAGCTACGCAGTATTTT. Amino acid sequence: CASSSPFRLAGGAATQYF.

The chain uses TRBV4-1 and TRBJ2-3; D gene ambiguous. V lost 4 bases and J lost 6, with 8 bases in between. This CDR3 region has 12 residues. Looked up from germline, CDR1 is MGHRA and CDR2 is YSYEKL. The CDR3 coding sequence is TGCGCCAGCAGCCCCCCCTTCGATACGCAGTATTTT. This gives the protein CASSPPFDTQYF.

V usage is TRBV6-5 and J usage is TRBJ1-1, with D unresolved. The V and J ends lost 2 bases and 3 bases respectively, with 13 bases between them. Germline V lookup: CDR1 MNHEY, CDR2 SVGAGI. This CDR3 is 15 amino acids long. The CDR3 reads CASSYGVWGDTEAFF. DNA for the CDR3: TGTGCCAGCAGTTACGGTGTATGGGGAGACACTGAAGCTTTCTTT.

In its sample, this clonotype was seen a few times. The rearrangement uses TRBV6-5 and TRBJ2-1, with TRBD2 matching 8 bases. CDR1 is MNHEY, CDR2 SVGAGI, per germline. V was clipped by 0 bases and J by 3 bases; unmatched bases: 7. The CDR3 is 17 amino acids. CDR3 loop: CASSYSAGRGVYNEQFF. The CDR3 nucleotides read TGTGCCAGCAGTTACTCTGCGGGGCGGGGGGTCTACAATGAGCAGTTCTTC.

The V gene is TRBV27, the J gene TRBJ2-1; 16 nucleotides line up with TRBD2. The J segment lost 3 bases and the V segment lost 4 bases, leaving 6 bases of the junction unmatched. Germline V lookup: CDR1 MNHEY, CDR2 SMNVEV (reference sequence). This CDR3 region has 18 residues. The CDR3 bases are TGTGCCAGCAGTTCCGGGACTAGCGGGAGGGCCTACTACAATGAGCAGTTCTTC. It specifies CASSSGTSGRAYYNEQFF.

The V gene is TRBV7-9, the J gene TRBJ1-2; D gene uncertain. The ends were cut back, 4 bases at V and 8 bases at J, with 5 bases in the middle. The CDR3 consists of 10 residues. Germline V lookup: CDR1 SEHNR, CDR2 FQNEAQ (reference sequence). CDR3 bases: TGTGCCAGCAGCTCGGAGGGCTACACCTTC. Translated, it gives CASSSEGYTF.

V is TRBV25-1 and J is TRBJ2-5; perhaps TRBD1 as D (8 bases). The germline gives CDR1 MGHDK, CDR2 SYGVNS. This CDR3 contains 15 residues. The germline V and J ends were trimmed by 3 bases and 5 bases, with 16 bases remaining between them. The CDR3 bases are TGTGCCAGCAGTGATGGGCAGCGGGACAGGGAGACCCAGTACTTC. This encodes CASSDGQRDRETQYF.